Listed here are 17 T cell receptor beta chains from one sample, sequenced in a study of blood T cell repertoires in COVID-19. The assay was immunoSEQ multiplex PCR, and TCRdb's table has in-frame clones only and misses some. Here the sample spans 250,000 or so clones, approximately 83% being singletons. Sequencing was done on a sample of peripheral blood. These receptors originate from a man aged 30 to 45 who had recovered from COVID-19.

The chain couples TRBV4-1 to TRBJ2-1; maybe TRBD2 (6 bases). CDR3 length equals 18 residues. The V end lost 0 bases, the J end lost 0 bases, and 15 bases lay between the germline ends. Looked up from germline, CDR1 is MGHRA and CDR2 is YSYEKL. DNA of the CDR3: TGCGCCAGCAGCCAAGAGAGACCCGCGGGGAGCTCCTACAATGAGCAGTTCTTC. Its translation: CASSQERPAGSSYNEQFF.

The rearrangement uses TRBV7-3 and TRBJ2-7; TRBD1 matches 7 bases. Germline-derived CDR1 and CDR2 are SGHTA and FQGTGA. The V and J ends lost 1 base and 4 bases, in that order; junction bases with no gene match: 7. This CDR3 is built from 15 residues. The CDR3 protein is CASSLRGGLPYEQYF. CDR3 DNA: TGTGCCAGCAGCTTAAGAGGGGGCCTTCCTTACGAGCAGTACTTC.

The chain is built from TRBV11-2 and TRBJ2-7; weak D call: TRBD2 (5 bases). CDR3 length: 16 residues. Trimming pared 4 bases from V and 7 bases from J, leaving 23 bases between. Germline V lookup: CDR1 SGHAT, CDR2 FQNNGV. The CDR3 nucleotides read TGTGCCAGCAGCTCGATCTATCGGAGGCCGGGTGAGGAGCAGTACTTC. Translating it yields CASSSIYRRPGEEQYF.

In its sample, this clone was seen once. This chain connects TRBV10-3 to TRBJ2-5; the D gene is possibly TRBD2 (5 bases). Germline CDR1 ENHRY, CDR2 SYGVKD. This CDR3 is 14 amino acids long. The V end lost 3 bases, the J end lost 2 bases, and 10 bases lay between the germline ends. The CDR3 here is CAISDPGRQETQYF. Written as DNA, the CDR3 is TGTGCCATCAGTGACCCGGGGAGACAAGAGACCCAGTACTTC.

The chain joins TRBV29-1 to TRBJ2-1; TRBD2 might be the D (6 bases). The V gene's germline CDR1 is SQVTM and CDR2 ANQGSEA. The V end was cut by 0 bases, the J end by 4 bases, with 13 bases between. The CDR3 is 15 residues long. CDR3: CSVEEFGTYYNEQFF. CDR3 nucleotides: TGCAGCGTTGAAGAGTTTGGGACTTATTACAATGAGCAGTTCTTC.

The chain employs TRBV30 and TRBJ2-1, with D perhaps matching TRBD2 (5 bases). The length of the CDR3 is 17 residues. The ends were cut back, 1 base at V and 8 bases at J, with 24 bases in the middle. Germline V gene data show CDR1 as GTSNPN and CDR2 as SVGIG (reference sequence). The CDR3 coding sequence is TGTGCCTGGAGTGACGATCTATTTATCAACGAGGAGGATGAGCAGTTCTTC. This sequence encodes CAWSDDLFINEEDEQFF.

The chain joins TRBV28 to TRBJ1-2; possible D gene TRBD1, 5 bases. Germline values: CDR1 MDHEN, CDR2 SYDVKM. CDR3 length: 10 residues. V shed 6 bases and J shed 7 bases, with 6 bases lying between them. The chain's CDR3 is CASRGVGYTF. CDR3 DNA sequence: TGTGCCAGCAGAGGGGTTGGCTACACCTTC.

The chain has TRBV18 and TRBJ2-1; 8 bases agree with TRBD1. Trimming at V came to 1 base and at J to 5 bases, leaving 7 bases not matched to a gene. Germline V lookup: CDR1 KGHSH, CDR2 LQKENI. The CDR3 contains 16 residues. CDR3 DNA sequence: TGTGCCAGCTCACCACGGGAATTACAGGGGGACAATGAGCAGTTCTTC. It specifies CASSPRELQGDNEQFF.

This chain joins TRBV29-1 and TRBJ2-5; D gene ambiguous. The CDR3 runs to 12 residues. V dropped 1 base and J dropped 5 bases, with 8 bases sitting between them. Germline V gene sequence: CDR1 SQVTM, CDR2 ANQGSEA. This chain's CDR3 is CSVEGVGETQYF. The CDR3 DNA sequence: TGCAGCGTTGAAGGAGTGGGCGAGACCCAGTACTTC.

This chain joins TRBV19 and TRBJ2-5; TRBD1 matches at 11 bases. CDR3 length: 14 residues. V lost 5 bases, J lost 5 bases, and 4 bases stayed unmatched. CDR1 and CDR2 from the germline V gene are LNHDA and SQIVND (reference sequence). CDR3 sequence reads: CASSLGTGGETQYF. CDR3 DNA sequence: TGTGCCAGTAGTCTCGGGACAGGGGGGGAGACCCAGTACTTC.

The chain carries TRBV6-1 and TRBJ2-7; 10 bases line up with TRBD1. The J segment lost 2 bases and the V segment lost 2 bases, leaving 6 bases of the junction unmatched. CDR3 length: 16 residues. Germline CDR1 MNHNS, CDR2 SASEGT. Here the CDR3 reads CASSEFGTGDPYEQYF. The CDR3 DNA reads TGTGCCAGCAGTGAATTTGGGACAGGGGACCCCTACGAGCAGTACTTC.

The V gene is TRBV19, the J gene TRBJ1-5, with 7 bases aligning to TRBD1. V was clipped by 7 bases and J by 6 bases; unmatched bases: 15. CDR1 LNHDA and CDR2 SQIVND come from the germline V gene (reference sequence). The CDR3 is 16 amino acids. The DNA of the CDR3 is TGTGCCAGTACGAGGGGGCGCGAGTTGGGTGGTCAGCCCCAGCATTTT. Protein product: CASTRGRELGGQPQHF.

The sample holds many counts of this clone. The chain links TRBV13 to TRBJ2-5; 9 nucleotides line up with TRBD1. The CDR3 is 15 residues long. Unmatched junction bases numbered 5, after V lost 4 bases and J lost 2 bases. Germline lookup yields CDR1 PRHDT and CDR2 FYEKMQ (reference sequence). The CDR3 protein is CASSSTGGSQETQYF. The CDR3 DNA sequence: TGTGCCAGCAGCTCGACAGGGGGGTCGCAAGAGACCCAGTACTTC.

This rearrangement joins TRBV6-1 to TRBJ1-6; D not resolved. Germline assignment: CDR1 MNHNS and CDR2 SASEGT. The CDR3 contains 16 residues. V shed 0 bases and J shed 10 bases, with 16 bases lying between them. CDR3 in DNA: TGTGCCAGCAGTGAAGCTTTGATGGGGAGTCAATCACCCCTCCACTTT. Residues: CASSEALMGSQSPLHF.

The rearrangement joins TRBV6-5 to TRBJ2-6, with D perhaps TRBD2 (6 bases). Germline lookup yields CDR1 MNHEY and CDR2 SVGAGI. This CDR3 contains 15 residues. The V gene lost 9 bases and the J gene lost 0 bases, with 12 bases spanning the gap. CDR3 residues: CASRRGLSGANVLTF. CDR3 in DNA: TGTGCCAGTCGACGGGGACTCTCTGGGGCCAACGTCCTGACTTTC.

The chain is built from TRBV6-5 and TRBJ1-6; D is perhaps TRBD1 (5 bases). The CDR3 has 14 residues. Trimming took 11 bases from V and 6 from J, leaving 17 bases between them. The germline gives CDR1 MNHEY, CDR2 SVGAGI. The CDR3 is CAARSRQINSPLHF. DNA of the CDR3: TGTGCCGCCCGATCGAGACAGATTAATTCACCCCTCCACTTT.

V is TRBV5-1 and J is TRBJ2-5, with D maybe TRBD2 (6 bases). The length of the CDR3 is 14 residues. Germline V CDR1 and CDR2: SGHRS, YFSETQ. V was trimmed by 4 bases and J by 7 bases, leaving 17 bases between them. The CDR3 DNA is TGCGCCAGCAGCGCGCGGGACTGGCTCGGGACCCAGTACTTC. It is translated as CASSARDWLGTQYF.